These 19 T cell receptor beta chains came from one sample sequenced in a study of control samples from healthy donors and cancer patients. Only in-frame clones appear in the TCRdb table, and some are missing; sequencing was by immunoSEQ multiplex PCR. The table has approximately 66,000 clones, nearly 90% seen once; the top ten hold under 7%. Sequenced: PBMCs. The receptors were sampled from a man in his 60s with colorectal cancer.

The V gene is TRBV6-5, the J gene TRBJ1-5; D is uncertain. The CDR3 consists of 15 residues. Germline values: CDR1 MNHEY, CDR2 SVGAGI. Trimming pared 0 bases from V and 4 bases from J, leaving 10 bases between. The CDR3 DNA reads TGTGCCAGCAGTTACTCGTGGGGTGTGAATCAGCCCCAGCATTTT. This sequence encodes CASSYSWGVNQPQHF.

This chain joins TRBV18 and TRBJ2-7, with 8 bases lining up with TRBD1. The CDR3 has 14 amino acids. V trimming: 6 bases; J trimming: 3 bases; junction bases outside the gene matches: 7. The V gene's germline CDR1 is KGHSH and CDR2 LQKENI. CDR3 bases: TGTGCCAGCTCGCCCAGGGGGCTCCTCTACGAGCAGTACTTC. Translated: CASSPRGLLYEQYF. Full variable domain (outside the CDR3, taken from reference TRBV18 and TRBJ2-7): NAGVMQNPRHLVRRRGQEARLRCSPMKGHSHVYWYRQLPEEGLKFMVYLQKENIIDESGMPKERFSAEFPKEGPSILRIQQVVRGDSAAYFCASSPRGLLYEQYFGPGTRLTVT.

The rearrangement uses TRBV9 and TRBJ1-6; D is unresolved. Looked up from germline, CDR1 is SGDLS and CDR2 is YYNGEE. Trimming left V 1 base short and J 2 bases short, with 13 bases between. The CDR3 contains 17 residues. The CDR3 region is CASSVMDSRPYNSPLHF. CDR3 bases: TGTGCCAGCAGCGTAATGGACTCCCGGCCCTATAATTCACCCCTCCACTTT.

This chain uses TRBV30 with TRBJ2-3, with D maybe TRBD1 (5 bases). This CDR3 is built from 13 residues. Germline V lookup: CDR1 GTSNPN, CDR2 SVGIG (reference sequence). V lost 2 bases, J lost 3 bases, and 9 bases lay in between. CDR3 region: CAWSLQGTDTQYF. The CDR3, as DNA: TGTGCCTGGAGTCTCCAGGGAACAGATACGCAGTATTTT.

The chain employs TRBV19 and TRBJ1-2; 10 positions agree with TRBD1. The V gene end was trimmed by 5 bases and the J gene end by 2 bases; junction bases not matched to a gene: 5. The CDR3 runs 15 residues. The germline CDR1 and CDR2 sequences are LNHDA and SQIVND (reference sequence). This CDR3 reads CASSPDRGRNYGYTF. In nucleotides, the CDR3 is TGTGCCAGTAGTCCAGACAGGGGGCGAAACTATGGCTACACCTTC.

The chain links TRBV6-5 to TRBJ2-7; D not resolved. The CDR3 is 13 residues long. Trimming cost V 5 bases and J 3 bases, with 11 bases left between them. Germline V gene sequence: CDR1 MNHEY, CDR2 SVGAGI. The CDR3 spells CASSLSGFYEQYF. The CDR3 DNA is TGTGCCAGCAGTCTTTCGGGTTTCTACGAGCAGTACTTC.

On this clone: A junction boundary mismatches the germline segment, possibly from a read error. The rearrangement uses TRBV11-2 and TRBJ2-1, with no clear D. The CDR3 totals 14 residues. Germline lookup yields CDR1 SGHAT and CDR2 FQNNGV. CDR3 loop: CASSSASSYHEQFF. CDR3 DNA: TGTGCCAGCAGCTCCGCTAGTTCCTACCATGAGCAGTTCTTC.

The chain employs TRBV7-2 and TRBJ2-1; the match to TRBD2 covers 10 bases. This CDR3 is 17 amino acids long. Unmatched junction bases numbered 3, after V lost 1 base and J lost 0 bases. From germline, CDR1 is SGHTA and CDR2 FQGNSA. For the CDR3, the DNA is TGTGCCAGCAGCTTAGAACTAGCGGGGAGCTCCTACAATGAGCAGTTCTTC. This codes for CASSLELAGSSYNEQFF.

The CDR3 protein is CASHPTAVETQYF. CDR3 sequence (DNA): TGTGCCAGCCACCCAACCGCGGTAGAGACCCAGTACTTC. The V and J genes are TRBV6-5 and TRBJ2-5; D unclear. Germline lookup yields CDR1 MNHEY and CDR2 SVGAGI. The CDR3 sequence is 13 residues long. V was clipped by 8 bases and J by 4 bases, with 14 bases between them.

In the case of this clone: Other DNA sequences in this specimen translate into the identical CDR3. This chain links TRBV3-1 (or the pseudogene TRBV3-2) with TRBJ2-2; the match to TRBD2 covers 7 bases. Germline V gives CDR1 LGHDT, CDR2 YNNKEL (reference sequence). The V and J ends lost 3 bases and 7 bases, in that order; junction bases with no gene match: 8. This CDR3 region has 15 residues. DNA of the CDR3: TGTGCCAGCAGCCAGGGCGGGGGTCGTCACGGGGAGCTGTTTTTT. As protein: CASSQGGGRHGELFF.

The chain carries TRBV5-4 and TRBJ1-5, with D perhaps TRBD1 (5 bases). Germline V CDR1 and CDR2: SGHNT, YYREEE (reference sequence). This CDR3 is 15 amino acids long. V shed 0 bases and J shed 4 bases, with 11 bases lying between them. The CDR3 sequence: CASSLGGVVNQPQHF. The CDR3, as DNA: TGTGCCAGCAGCTTGGGAGGGGTCGTGAATCAGCCCCAGCATTTT.

The CDR3 is CASSVTLANEQFF. CDR3 sequence (DNA): TGTGCCAGCAGCGTTACCCTGGCGAATGAGCAGTTCTTC. The chain combines TRBV12-3 or TRBV12-4 with TRBJ2-1; D uncertain. V dropped 6 bases and J dropped 7 bases, with 13 bases sitting between them. The CDR3 runs to 13 residues.

The chain uses TRBV7-8 and TRBJ2-2; possibly TRBD1 for D (6 bases). V was shortened by 3 bases and J by 2 bases, with 16 bases between the two germline ends. The CDR3 runs to 17 residues. The V gene's germline CDR1 is SGHVS and CDR2 FQNEAQ. CDR3 DNA sequence: TGTGCCAGCAGCTTTAGGATAAGGGGGATCAACACCGGGGAGCTGTTTTTT. Translating it yields CASSFRIRGINTGELFF.

Regarding this clone: Other DNA sequences in the sample encode the same CDR3. The chain employs TRBV5-1 and TRBJ2-1, with 7 bases fitting TRBD2. The length of the CDR3 is 15 residues. Per germline, CDR1 SGHRS and CDR2 YFSETQ. V shed 0 bases, J shed 8 bases, and the junction held 8 bases outside the gene matches. The CDR3, as DNA: TGCGCCAGCAGCTTGGGACGGGGTCGGGGGGATGAGCAGTTCTTC. Translating gives CASSLGRGRGDEQFF.

The chain couples TRBV5-5 to TRBJ1-2; D possibly corresponds to TRBD1 (5 bases). The germline V gene has CDR1 SGHKS and CDR2 YYEKEE (reference sequence). The germline V and J ends were trimmed by 0 bases and 4 bases, with 7 bases remaining between them. There are 13 residues in the CDR3. The CDR3 loop is CASSLGGLYGYTF. The CDR3 DNA follows: TGTGCCAGCAGCTTGGGGGGACTCTATGGCTACACCTTC. Full variable domain (rest looked up from reference TRBV5-5 and TRBJ1-2): DAGVTQSPTHLIKTRGQQVTLRCSPISGHKSVSWYQQVLGQGPQFIFQYYEKEERGRGNFPDRFSARQFPNYSSELNVNALLLGDSALYLCASSLGGLYGYTFGSGTRLTVV.

The rearrangement links TRBV3-1 (or the pseudogene TRBV3-2) to TRBJ2-1; TRBD2 is a possible D gene (5 bases). V lost 6 bases to trimming and J lost 12 bases, with 15 bases between them. Per the germline V gene, CDR1 is LGHDT and CDR2 is YNNKEL (reference sequence). This CDR3 is 12 amino acids long. The CDR3 is CASSYSGGGQFF. Written as DNA, the CDR3 is TGTGCCAGCAGTTACTCAGGCGGAGGGCAGTTCTTC.

The chain combines TRBV27 with TRBJ2-6; D is ambiguous. Trimming removed 2 bases at V and 0 bases at J, with 14 bases between. The germline gives CDR1 MNHEY, CDR2 SMNVEV (reference sequence). This CDR3 comprises 18 residues. Here the CDR3 DNA reads TGTGCCAGCAGTTTACGGGTGACACCTGACTCTGGGGCCAACGTCCTGACTTTC. This codes for CASSLRVTPDSGANVLTF.

The chain joins TRBV9 to TRBJ1-5; D unresolved. Trimming took 4 bases from V and 6 from J, leaving 17 bases between them. The germline CDR1 and CDR2 sequences are SGDLS and YYNGEE. The CDR3 runs to 15 residues. The CDR3 region has the DNA TGTGCCAGCAGCCCCGGGGTAGGGCTGGGTCAGCCCCAGCATTTT. Protein: CASSPGVGLGQPQHF.

The rearrangement joins TRBV2 to TRBJ2-1; D call uncertain. CDR3 length: 14 amino acids. V shed 8 bases and J shed 1 base, with 12 bases lying between them. The germline V gene encodes CDR1 SNHLY and CDR2 FYNNEI. CDR3 DNA sequence: TGTGCCAGCCGGAGTAGCAGTTCCTACAATGAGCAGTTCTTC. Translated: CASRSSSSYNEQFF.